This TCR beta chain was observed in a study of T-cell reconstitution after alpha-beta-depleted transplantation in children. General study points: At day 60, the high TCRbeta diversity found in some patients originated from recipient T cells and thymic progenitors that had survived. At one year after transplant, newly produced T cells mostly accounted for T-cell counts and diversity. At around two months after transplant, the alpha-beta T cells were reportedly derived from several hundred expanded clones that came from non-depleted graft cells.

The V gene's germline CDR1 is SGHVS and CDR2 FQNEAQ. This CDR3 has 15 residues. V lost 5 bases and J 7 bases, leaving 17 bases between the germline ends. This clonotype was detected only a few times. Its antigen is undetermined. Unique molecular identifiers featured in how the TCRbeta library was prepared. TCRdb re-derived calls from the PCR reads in MiXCR, one entry per CDR3 protein. The sample records about 980,000 distinct CDR3 sequences, about 26% being singletons. The material sequenced was PBMCs, mostly from graft donor cells, taken 360 days after TCRalphabeta/CD19-depleted stem cell transplant. The sequence was collected from a boy under two years old who had a stem cell transplant for SCID, so the T cells may come from the graft donor. The chain joins TRBV7-8 to TRBJ1-4; D might be TRBD1 (5 bases). CDR3 amino acids: CASSTRGEGSEKLFF. CDR3 DNA sequence: TGTGCCAGCAGCACACGGGGCGAGGGAAGTGAAAAACTGTTTTTT.